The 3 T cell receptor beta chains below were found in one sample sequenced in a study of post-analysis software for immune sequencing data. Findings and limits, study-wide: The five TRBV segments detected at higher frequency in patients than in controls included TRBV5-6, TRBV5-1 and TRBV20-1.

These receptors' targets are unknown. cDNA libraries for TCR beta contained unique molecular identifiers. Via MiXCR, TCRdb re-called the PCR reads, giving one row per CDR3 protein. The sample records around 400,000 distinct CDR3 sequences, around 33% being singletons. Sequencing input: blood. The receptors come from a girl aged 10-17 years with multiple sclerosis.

The CDR3 here is CASSPPGQSHSNQPQHF. The DNA for the CDR3 is TGTGCCAGCAGCCCACCGGGGCAGTCGCATAGCAATCAGCCCCAGCATTTT. The chain has TRBV28 and TRBJ1-5; TRBD1 is a possible D gene (5 bases). The V gene's germline CDR1 is MDHEN and CDR2 SYDVKM. Trimming left V 6 bases short and J 0 bases short, with 18 bases between. The CDR3 runs 17 residues.

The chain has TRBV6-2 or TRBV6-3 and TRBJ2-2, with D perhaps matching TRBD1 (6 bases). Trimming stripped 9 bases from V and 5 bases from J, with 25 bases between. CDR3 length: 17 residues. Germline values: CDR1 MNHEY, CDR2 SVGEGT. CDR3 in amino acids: CASLTLVRDMGTGELFF. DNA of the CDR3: TGTGCCAGTCTCACCCTCGTCCGGGACATGGGGACCGGGGAGCTGTTTTTT.

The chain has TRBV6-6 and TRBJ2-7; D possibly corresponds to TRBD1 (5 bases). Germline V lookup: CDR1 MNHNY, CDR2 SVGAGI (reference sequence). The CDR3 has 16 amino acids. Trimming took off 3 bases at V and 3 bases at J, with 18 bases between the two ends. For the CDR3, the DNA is TGTGCCAGCAGTTATCCCGACAGTCCGAGCCGCTACGAGCAGTACTTC. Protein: CASSYPDSPSRYEQYF.